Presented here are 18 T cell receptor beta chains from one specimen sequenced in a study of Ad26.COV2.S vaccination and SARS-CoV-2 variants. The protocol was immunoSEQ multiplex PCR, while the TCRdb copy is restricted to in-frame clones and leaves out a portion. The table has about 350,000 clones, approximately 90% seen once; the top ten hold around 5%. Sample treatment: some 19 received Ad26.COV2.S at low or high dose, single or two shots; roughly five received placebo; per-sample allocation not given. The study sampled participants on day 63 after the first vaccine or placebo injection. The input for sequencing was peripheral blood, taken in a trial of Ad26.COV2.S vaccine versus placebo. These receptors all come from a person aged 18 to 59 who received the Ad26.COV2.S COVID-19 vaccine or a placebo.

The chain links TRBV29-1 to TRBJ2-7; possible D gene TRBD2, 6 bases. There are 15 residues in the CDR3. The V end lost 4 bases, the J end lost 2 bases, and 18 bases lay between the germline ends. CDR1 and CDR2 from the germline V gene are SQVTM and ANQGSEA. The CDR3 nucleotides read TGCAGCGTTGGTAAAGCGGGCTCAGGCCCCTACGAGCAGTACTTC. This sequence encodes CSVGKAGSGPYEQYF.

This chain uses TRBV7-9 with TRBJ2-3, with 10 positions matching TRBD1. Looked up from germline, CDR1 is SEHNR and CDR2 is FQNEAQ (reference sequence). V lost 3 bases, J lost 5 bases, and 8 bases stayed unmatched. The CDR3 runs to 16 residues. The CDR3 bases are TGTGCCAGCAGCTTGTCGACAGGGGGCTTCGGAGATACGCAGTATTTT. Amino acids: CASSLSTGGFGDTQYF.

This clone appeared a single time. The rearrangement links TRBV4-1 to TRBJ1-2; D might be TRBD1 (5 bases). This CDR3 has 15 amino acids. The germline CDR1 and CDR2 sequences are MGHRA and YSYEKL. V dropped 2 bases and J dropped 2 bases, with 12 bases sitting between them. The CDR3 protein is CASSQYRGVNYGYTF. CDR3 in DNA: TGCGCCAGCAGCCAATATCGGGGGGTGAACTATGGCTACACCTTC.

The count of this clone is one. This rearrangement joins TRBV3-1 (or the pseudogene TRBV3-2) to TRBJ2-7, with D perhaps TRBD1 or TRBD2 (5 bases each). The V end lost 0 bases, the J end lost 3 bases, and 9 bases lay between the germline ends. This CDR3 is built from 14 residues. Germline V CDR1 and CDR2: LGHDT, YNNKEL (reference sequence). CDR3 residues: CASSQDLGDYEQYF. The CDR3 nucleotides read TGTGCCAGCAGCCAAGATCTGGGGGACTACGAGCAGTACTTC.

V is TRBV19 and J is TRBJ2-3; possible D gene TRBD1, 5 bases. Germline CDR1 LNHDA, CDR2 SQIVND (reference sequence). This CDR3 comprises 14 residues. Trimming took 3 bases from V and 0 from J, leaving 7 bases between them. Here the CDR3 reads CASSIDSSTDTQYF. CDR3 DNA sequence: TGTGCCAGTAGTATTGACAGTAGCACAGATACGCAGTATTTT.

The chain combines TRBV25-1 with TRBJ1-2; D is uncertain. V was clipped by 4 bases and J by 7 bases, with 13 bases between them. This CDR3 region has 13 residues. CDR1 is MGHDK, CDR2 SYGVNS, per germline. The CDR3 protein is CASSGIIPGGYTF. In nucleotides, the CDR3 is TGTGCCAGCAGTGGAATCATACCCGGTGGCTACACCTTC.

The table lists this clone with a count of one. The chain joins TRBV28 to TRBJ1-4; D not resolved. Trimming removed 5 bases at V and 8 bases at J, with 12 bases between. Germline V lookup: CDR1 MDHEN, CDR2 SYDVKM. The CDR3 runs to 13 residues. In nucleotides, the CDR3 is TGTGCCAGCAGTCCCTACTGGAACGAAAAACTGTTTTTT. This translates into CASSPYWNEKLFF.

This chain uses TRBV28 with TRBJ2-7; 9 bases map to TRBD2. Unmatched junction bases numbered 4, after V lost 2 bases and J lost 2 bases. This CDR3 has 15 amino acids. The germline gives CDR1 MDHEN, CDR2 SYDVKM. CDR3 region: CASSLTSGRTYEQYF. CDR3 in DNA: TGTGCCAGCAGTTTAACTAGCGGGCGGACCTACGAGCAGTACTTC.

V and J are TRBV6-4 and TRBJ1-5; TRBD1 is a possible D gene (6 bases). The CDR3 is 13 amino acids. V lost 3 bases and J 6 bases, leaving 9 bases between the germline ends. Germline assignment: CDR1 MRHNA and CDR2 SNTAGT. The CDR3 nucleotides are TGTGCCAGCAGTGAACAGGGAGGTCAGCCCCAGCATTTT. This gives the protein CASSEQGGQPQHF.

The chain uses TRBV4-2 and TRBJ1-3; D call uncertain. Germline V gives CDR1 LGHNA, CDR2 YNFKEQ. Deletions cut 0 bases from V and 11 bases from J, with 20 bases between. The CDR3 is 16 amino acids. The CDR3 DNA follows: TGTGCCAGCAGCCAAGAACTCGTCCCATGGAATGAGGCCATATATTTT. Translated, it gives CASSQELVPWNEAIYF.

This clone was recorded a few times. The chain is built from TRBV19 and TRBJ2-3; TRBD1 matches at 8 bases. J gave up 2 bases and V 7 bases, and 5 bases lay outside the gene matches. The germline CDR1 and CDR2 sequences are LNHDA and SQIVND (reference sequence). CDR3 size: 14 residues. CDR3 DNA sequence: TGTGCCAGTAAACGGACAGGGAACACAGATACGCAGTATTTT. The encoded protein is CASKRTGNTDTQYF. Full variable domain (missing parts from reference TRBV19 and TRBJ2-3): DGGITQSPKYLFRKEGQNVTLSCEQNLNHDAMYWYRQDPGQGLRLIYYSQIVNDFQKGDIAEGYSVSREKKESFPLTVTSAQKNPTAFYLCASKRTGNTDTQYFGPGTRLTVL.

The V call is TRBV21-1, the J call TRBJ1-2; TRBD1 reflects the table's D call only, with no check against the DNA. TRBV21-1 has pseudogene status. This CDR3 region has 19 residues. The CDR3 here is CASSKGHRTGTGGIYGYTF. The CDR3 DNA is TGTGCCAGCAGCAAAGGCCACCGAACCGGGACAGGGGGCATCTATGGCTACACCTTC.

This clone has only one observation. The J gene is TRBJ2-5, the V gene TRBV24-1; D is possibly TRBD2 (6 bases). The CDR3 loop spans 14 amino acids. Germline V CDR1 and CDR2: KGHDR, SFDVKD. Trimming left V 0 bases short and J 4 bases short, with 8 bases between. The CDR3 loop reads CATSDLDGGETQYF. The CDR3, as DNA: TGTGCCACCAGTGATTTGGACGGGGGAGAGACCCAGTACTTC.

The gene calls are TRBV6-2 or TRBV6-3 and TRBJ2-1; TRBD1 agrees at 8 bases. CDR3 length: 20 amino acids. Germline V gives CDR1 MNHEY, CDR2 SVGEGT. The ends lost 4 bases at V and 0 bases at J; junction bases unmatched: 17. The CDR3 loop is CASSFRGQAKAGYSYNEQFF. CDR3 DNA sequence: TGTGCCAGCAGTTTCAGGGGACAGGCGAAGGCGGGGTACTCCTACAATGAGCAGTTCTTC.

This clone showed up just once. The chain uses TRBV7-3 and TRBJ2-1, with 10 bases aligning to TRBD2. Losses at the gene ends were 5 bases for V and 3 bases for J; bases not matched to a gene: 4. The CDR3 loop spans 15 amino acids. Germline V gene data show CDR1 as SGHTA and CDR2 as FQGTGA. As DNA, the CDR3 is TGTGCCAGCAGCCCGAGCGGGGGGGACTACAATGAGCAGTTCTTC. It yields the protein CASSPSGGDYNEQFF.

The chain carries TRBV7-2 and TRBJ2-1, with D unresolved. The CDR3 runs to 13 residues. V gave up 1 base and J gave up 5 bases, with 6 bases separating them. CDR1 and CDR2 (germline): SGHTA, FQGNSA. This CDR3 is CASSLEADNEQFF. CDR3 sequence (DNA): TGTGCCAGCAGCTTAGAGGCAGACAATGAGCAGTTCTTC.

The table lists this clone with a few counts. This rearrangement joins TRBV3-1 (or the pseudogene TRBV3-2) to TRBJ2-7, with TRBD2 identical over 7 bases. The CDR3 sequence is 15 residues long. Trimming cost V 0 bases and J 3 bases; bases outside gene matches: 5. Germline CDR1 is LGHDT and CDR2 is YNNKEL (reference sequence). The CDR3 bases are TGTGCCAGCAGCCAAGATCCGGGAGGCTACTACGAGCAGTACTTC. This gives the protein CASSQDPGGYYEQYF.

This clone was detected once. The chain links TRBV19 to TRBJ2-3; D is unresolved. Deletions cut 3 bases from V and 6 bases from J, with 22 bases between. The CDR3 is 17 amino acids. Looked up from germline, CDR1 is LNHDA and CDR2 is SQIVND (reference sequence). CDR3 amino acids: CASSISLSGSFVDTQYF. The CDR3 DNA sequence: TGTGCCAGTAGTATCTCGCTGTCCGGTTCGTTTGTGGATACGCAGTATTTT.